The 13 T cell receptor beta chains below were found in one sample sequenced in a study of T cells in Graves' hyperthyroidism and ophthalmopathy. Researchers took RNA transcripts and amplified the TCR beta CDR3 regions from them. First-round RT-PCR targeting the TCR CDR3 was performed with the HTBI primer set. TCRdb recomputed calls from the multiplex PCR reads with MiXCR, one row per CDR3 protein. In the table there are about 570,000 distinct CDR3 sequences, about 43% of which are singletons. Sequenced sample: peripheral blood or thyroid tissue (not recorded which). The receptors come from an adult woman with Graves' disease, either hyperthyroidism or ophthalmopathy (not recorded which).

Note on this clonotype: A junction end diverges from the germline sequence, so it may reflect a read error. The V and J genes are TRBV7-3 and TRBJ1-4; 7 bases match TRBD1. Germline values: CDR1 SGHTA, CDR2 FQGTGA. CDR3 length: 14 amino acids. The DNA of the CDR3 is TGCGCCAGCAGCCAAGATGCCAGGGGGAGGAAACTGTTTTTT. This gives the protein CASSQDARGRKLFF.

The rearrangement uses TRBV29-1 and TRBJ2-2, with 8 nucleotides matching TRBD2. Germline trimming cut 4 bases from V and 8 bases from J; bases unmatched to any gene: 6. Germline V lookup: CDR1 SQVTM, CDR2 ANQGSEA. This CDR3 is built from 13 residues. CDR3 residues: CSVVTGGVGELFF. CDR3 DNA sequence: TGCAGCGTTGTAACCGGGGGGGTAGGGGAGCTGTTTTTT.

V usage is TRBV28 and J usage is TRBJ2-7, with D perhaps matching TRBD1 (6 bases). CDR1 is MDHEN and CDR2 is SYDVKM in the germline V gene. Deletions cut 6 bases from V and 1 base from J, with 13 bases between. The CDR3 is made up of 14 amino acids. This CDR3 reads CASRLQGVSYEQYF. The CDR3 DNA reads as TGTGCCAGCAGGCTACAGGGAGTATCCTACGAGCAGTACTTC.

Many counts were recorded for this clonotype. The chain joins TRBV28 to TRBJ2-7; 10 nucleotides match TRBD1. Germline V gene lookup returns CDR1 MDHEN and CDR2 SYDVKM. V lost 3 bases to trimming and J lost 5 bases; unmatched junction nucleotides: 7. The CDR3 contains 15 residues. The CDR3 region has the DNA TGTGCCAGCAGTTTTGTCGGGACAGGGGTCGACGAGCAGTACTTC. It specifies CASSFVGTGVDEQYF.

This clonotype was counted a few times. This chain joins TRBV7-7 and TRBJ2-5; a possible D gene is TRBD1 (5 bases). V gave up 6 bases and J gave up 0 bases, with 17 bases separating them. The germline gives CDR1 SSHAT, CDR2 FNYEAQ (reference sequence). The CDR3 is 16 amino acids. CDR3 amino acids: CASSYLPRGYQETQYF. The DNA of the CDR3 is TGTGCCAGCAGTTACCTCCCTAGGGGATACCAAGAGACCCAGTACTTC.

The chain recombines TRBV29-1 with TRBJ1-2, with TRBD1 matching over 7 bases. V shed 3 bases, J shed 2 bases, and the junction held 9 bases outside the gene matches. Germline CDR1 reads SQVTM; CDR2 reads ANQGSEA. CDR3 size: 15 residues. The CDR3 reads CSVDSGRGTNYGYTF. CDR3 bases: TGCAGCGTTGACAGCGGCAGGGGGACGAACTATGGCTACACCTTC.

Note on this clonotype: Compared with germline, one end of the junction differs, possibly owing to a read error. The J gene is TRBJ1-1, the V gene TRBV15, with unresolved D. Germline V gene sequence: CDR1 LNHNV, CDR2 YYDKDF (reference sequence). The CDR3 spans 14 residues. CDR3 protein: CAASRLRVGNEAFF. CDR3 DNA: TGTGCCGCCAGCAGACTGCGGGTCGGCAATGAAGCTTTCTTT.

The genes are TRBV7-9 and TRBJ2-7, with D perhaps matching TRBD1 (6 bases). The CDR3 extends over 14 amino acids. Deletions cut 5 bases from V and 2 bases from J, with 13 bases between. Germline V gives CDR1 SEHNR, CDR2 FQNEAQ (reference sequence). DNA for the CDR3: TGTGCCAGCAGCGCAAACAGGGCGCCCTACGAGCAGTACTTC. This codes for CASSANRAPYEQYF.

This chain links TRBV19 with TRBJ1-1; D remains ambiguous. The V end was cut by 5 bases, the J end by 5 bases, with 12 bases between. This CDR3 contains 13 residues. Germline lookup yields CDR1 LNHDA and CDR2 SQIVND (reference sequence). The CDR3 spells CASSWAGRTEAFF. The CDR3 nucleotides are TGTGCCAGTAGTTGGGCAGGACGGACTGAAGCTTTCTTT.

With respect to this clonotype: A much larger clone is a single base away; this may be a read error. CDR3 bases: TGTGCCAGCAGCCGGGACAGGGGATTGGATAACCAGTACTTC. Translating it yields CASSRDRGLDNQYF. V gene TRBV6-5 combines with J gene TRBJ2-5, with 10 bases fitting TRBD1. Losses at the gene ends were 6 bases for V and 10 bases for J; bases not matched to a gene: 11. Per the germline V gene, CDR1 is MNHEY and CDR2 is SVGAGI. This CDR3 is 14 amino acids long.

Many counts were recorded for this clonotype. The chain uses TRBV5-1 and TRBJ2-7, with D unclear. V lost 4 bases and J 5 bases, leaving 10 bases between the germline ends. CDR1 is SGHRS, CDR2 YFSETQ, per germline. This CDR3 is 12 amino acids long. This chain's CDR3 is CASSPNLNEQYF. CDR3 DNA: TGCGCCAGCAGCCCTAATCTAAACGAGCAGTACTTC.

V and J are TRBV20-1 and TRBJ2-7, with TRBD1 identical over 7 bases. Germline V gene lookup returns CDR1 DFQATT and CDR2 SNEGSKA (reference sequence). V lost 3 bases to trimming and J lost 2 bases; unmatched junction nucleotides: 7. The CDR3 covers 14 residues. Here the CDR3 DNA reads TGCAGTGCTAGCGGCGACAGGGAGACCTACGAGCAGTACTTC. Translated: CSASGDRETYEQYF.

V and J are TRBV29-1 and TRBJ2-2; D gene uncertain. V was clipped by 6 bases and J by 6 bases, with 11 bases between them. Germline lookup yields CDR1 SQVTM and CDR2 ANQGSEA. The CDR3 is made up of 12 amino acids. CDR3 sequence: CSVPKGSGELFF. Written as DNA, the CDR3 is TGCAGCGTCCCCAAGGGCTCCGGGGAGCTGTTTTTT.